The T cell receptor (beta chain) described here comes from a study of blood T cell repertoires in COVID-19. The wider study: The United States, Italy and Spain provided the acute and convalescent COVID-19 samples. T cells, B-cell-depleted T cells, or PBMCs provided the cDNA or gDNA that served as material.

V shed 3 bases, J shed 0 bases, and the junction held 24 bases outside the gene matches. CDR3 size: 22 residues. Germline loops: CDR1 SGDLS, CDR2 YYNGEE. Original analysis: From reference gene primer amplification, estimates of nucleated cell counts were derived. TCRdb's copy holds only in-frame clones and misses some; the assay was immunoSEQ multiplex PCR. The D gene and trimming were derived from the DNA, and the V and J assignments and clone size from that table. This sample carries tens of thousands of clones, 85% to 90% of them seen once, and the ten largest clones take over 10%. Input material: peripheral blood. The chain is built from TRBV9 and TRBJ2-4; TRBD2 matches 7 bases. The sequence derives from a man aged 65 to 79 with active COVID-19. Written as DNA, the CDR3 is TGTGCCAGCAGCGAGGGCCTCTCTGCAAGCACCAGCGGGGCTCTAGCCAAAAACATTCAGTACTTC. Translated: CASSEGLSASTSGALAKNIQYF.